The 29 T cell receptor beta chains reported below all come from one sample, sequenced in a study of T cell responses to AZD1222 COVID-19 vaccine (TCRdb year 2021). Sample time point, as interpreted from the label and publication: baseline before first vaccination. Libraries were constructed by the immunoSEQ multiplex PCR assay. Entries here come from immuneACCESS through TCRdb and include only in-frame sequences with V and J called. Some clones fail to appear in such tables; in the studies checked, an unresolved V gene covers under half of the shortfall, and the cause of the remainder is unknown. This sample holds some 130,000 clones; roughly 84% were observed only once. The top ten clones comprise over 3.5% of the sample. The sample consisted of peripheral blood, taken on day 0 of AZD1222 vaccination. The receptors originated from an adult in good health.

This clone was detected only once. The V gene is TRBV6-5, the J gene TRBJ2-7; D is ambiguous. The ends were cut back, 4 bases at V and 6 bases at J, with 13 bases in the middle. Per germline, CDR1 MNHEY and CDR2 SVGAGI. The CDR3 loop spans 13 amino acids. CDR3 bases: TGTGCCAGCAGTTCATCCCCTCAAGGCGAGCAGTACTTC. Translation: CASSSSPQGEQYF.

This CDR3 is CASSLAESVTNEKLFF. As DNA, the CDR3 is TGCGCCAGCAGCTTGGCCGAGTCGGTAACTAATGAAAAACTGTTTTTT. The genes are TRBV5-1 and TRBJ1-4; D unclear. Trimming shortened V by 0 bases and J by 1 base, and 10 bases separated the two germline ends. The CDR3 has 16 residues. The germline gives CDR1 SGHRS, CDR2 YFSETQ. The whole variable domain, filled in from reference TRBV5-1 and TRBJ1-4, reads KAGVTQTPRYLIKTRGQQVTLSCSPISGHRSVSWYQQTPGQGLQFLFEYFSETQRNKGNFPGRFSGRQFSNSRSEMNVSTLELGDSALYLCASSLAESVTNEKLFFGSGTQLSVL.

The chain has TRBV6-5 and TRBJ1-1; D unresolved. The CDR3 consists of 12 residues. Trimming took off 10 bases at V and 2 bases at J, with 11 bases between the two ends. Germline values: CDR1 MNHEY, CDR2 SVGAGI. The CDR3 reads CATIWVNTEAFF. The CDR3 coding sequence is TGTGCCACCATCTGGGTCAACACTGAAGCTTTCTTT.

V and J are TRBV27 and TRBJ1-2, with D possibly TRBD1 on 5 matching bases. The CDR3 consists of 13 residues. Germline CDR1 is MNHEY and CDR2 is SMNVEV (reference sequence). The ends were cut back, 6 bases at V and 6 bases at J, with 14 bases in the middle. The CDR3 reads CASRYTGGNGYTF. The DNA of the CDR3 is TGTGCCAGCAGGTATACAGGCGGGAATGGCTACACCTTC.

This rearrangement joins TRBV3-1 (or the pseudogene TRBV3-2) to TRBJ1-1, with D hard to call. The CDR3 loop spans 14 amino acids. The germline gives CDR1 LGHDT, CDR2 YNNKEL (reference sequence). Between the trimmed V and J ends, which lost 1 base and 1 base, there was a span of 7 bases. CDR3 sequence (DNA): TGTGCCAGCAGCCAAGTGAGCCGGAACACTGAAGCTTTCTTT. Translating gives CASSQVSRNTEAFF.

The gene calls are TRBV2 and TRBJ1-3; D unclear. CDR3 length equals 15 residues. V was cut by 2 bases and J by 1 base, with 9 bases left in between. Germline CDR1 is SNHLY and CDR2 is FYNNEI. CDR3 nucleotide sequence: TGTGCCAGCAGTGAACTTAGGATTTCTGGAAACACCATATATTTT. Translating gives CASSELRISGNTIYF.

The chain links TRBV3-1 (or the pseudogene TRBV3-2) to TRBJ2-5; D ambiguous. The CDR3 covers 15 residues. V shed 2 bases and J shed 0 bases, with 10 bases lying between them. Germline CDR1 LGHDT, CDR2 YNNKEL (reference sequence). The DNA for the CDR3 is TGTGCCAGCAGCCAAACGAGAAGGGACCAAGAGACCCAGTACTTC. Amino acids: CASSQTRRDQETQYF.

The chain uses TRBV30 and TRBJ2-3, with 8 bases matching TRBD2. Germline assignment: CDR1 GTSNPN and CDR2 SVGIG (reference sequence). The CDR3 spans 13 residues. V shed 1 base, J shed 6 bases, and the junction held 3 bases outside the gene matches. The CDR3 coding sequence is TGTGCCTGGAGTGGGGTAGCGGGGGATACGCAGTATTTT. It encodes CAWSGVAGDTQYF.

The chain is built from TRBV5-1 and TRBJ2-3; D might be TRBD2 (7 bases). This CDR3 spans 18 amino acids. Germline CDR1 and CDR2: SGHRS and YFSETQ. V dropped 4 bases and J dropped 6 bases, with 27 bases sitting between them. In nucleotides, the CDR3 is TGCGCCAGCAGCCGGGGGGACTCCGGACAGACCTACTACGATACGCAGTATTTT. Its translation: CASSRGDSGQTYYDTQYF.

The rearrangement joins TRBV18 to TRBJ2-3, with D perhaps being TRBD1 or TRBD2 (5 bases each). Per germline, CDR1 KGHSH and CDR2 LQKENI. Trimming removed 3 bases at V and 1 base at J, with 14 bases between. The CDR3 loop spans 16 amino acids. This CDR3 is CASSPLGRKGTDTQYF. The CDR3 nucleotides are TGTGCCAGCTCACCCTTGGGACGGAAAGGCACAGATACGCAGTATTTT.

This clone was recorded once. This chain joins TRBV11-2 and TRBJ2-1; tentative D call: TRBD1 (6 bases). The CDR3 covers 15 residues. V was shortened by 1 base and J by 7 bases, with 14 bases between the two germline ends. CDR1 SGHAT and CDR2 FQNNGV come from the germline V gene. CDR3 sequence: CASSLVGRGPNEQFF. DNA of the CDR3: TGTGCCAGCAGCTTAGTTGGCAGGGGCCCAAATGAGCAGTTCTTC.

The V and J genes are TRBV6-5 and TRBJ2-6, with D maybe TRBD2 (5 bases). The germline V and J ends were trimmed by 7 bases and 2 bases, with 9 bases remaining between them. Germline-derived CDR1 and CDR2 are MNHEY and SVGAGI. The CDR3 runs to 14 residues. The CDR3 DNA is TGTGCCAGCACGCTAGCTACTGGGGCCAACGTCCTGACTTTC. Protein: CASTLATGANVLTF.

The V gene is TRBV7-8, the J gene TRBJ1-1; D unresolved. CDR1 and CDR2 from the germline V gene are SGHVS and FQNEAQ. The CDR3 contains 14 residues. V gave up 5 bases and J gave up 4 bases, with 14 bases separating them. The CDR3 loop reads CASSLGGRSTEAFF. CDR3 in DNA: TGTGCCAGCAGCCTCGGAGGGCGTAGCACTGAAGCTTTCTTT.

In DNA, the CDR3 is TGTGCCAGCAGCAGTTTAGCAGATACGCAGTATTTT. Its protein is CASSSLADTQYF. The rearrangement uses TRBV21-1 and TRBJ2-3; the table names TRBD2, a call not compared with the DNA. TRBV21-1 is given as a pseudogene. This CDR3 has 12 residues.

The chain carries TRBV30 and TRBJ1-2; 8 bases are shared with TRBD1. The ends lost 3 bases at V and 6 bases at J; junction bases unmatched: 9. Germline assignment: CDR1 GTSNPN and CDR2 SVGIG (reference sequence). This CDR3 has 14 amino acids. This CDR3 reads CAWRPRSTGDGYTF. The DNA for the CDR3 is TGTGCCTGGAGACCTAGGTCGACAGGGGATGGCTACACCTTC.

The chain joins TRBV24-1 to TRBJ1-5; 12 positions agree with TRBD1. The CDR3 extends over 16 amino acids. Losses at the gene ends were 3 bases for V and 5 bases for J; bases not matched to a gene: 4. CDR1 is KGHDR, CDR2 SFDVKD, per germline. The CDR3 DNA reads TGTGCCACCAGTGATCCGGGACAGGGGGCCCATCAGCCCCAGCATTTT. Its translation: CATSDPGQGAHQPQHF.

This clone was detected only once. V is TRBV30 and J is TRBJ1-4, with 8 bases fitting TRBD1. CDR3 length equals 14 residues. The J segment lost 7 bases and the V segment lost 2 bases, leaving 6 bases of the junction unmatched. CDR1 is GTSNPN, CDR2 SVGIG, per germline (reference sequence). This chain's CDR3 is CAWSYGTGSEKLFF. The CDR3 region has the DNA TGTGCCTGGAGTTACGGGACAGGCAGTGAAAAACTGTTTTTT. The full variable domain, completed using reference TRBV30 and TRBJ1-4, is SQTIHQWPATLVQPVGSPLSLECTVEGTSNPNLYWYRQAAGRGLQLLFYSVGIGQISSEVPQNLSASRPQDRQFILSSKKLLLSDSGFYLCAWSYGTGSEKLFFGSGTQLSVL.

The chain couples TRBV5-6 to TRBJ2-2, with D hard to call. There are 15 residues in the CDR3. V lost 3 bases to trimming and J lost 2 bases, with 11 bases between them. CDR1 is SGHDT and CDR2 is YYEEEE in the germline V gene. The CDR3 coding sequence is TGTGCCAGCAGCTCAACCCGATTCAACACCGGGGAGCTGTTTTTT. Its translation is CASSSTRFNTGELFF.

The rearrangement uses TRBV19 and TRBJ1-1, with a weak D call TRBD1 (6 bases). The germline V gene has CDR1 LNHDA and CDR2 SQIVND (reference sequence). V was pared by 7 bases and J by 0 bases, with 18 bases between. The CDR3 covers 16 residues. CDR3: CASTGGRGKLNTEAFF. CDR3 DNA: TGTGCCAGTACCGGGGGGCGCGGAAAATTGAACACTGAAGCTTTCTTT.

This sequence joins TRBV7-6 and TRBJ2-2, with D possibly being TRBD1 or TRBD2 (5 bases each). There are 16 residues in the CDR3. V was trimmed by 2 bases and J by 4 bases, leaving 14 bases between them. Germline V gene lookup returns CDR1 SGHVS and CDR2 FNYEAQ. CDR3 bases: TGTGCCAGCAGCTTAAAGGGTTCTGGGGGCACCGGGGAGCTGTTTTTT. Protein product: CASSLKGSGGTGELFF.

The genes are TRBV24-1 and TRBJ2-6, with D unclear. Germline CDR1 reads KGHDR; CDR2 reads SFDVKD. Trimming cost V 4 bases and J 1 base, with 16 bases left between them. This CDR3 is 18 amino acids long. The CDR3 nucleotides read TGTGCCACCAGTGACCGGTACCAGCGTGGGTCTGGGGCCAACGTCCTGACTTTC. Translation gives CATSDRYQRGSGANVLTF.

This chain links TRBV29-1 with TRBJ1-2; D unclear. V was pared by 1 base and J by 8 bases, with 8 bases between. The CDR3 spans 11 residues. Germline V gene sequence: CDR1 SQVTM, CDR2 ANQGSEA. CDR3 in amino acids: CSVEAWRGYTF. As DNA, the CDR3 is TGCAGCGTTGAAGCCTGGAGGGGCTACACCTTC. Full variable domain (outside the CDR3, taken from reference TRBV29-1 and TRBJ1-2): SAVISQKPSRDICQRGTSLTIQCQVDSQVTMMFWYRQQPGQSLTLIATANQGSEATYESGFVIDKFPISRPNLTFSTLTVSNMSPEDSSIYLCSVEAWRGYTFGSGTRLTVV.

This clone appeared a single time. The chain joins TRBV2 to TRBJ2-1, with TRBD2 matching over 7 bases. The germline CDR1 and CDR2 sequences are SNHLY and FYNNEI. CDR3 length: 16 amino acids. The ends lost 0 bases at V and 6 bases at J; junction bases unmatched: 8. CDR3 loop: CASSEAGLGVSNEQFF. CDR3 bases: TGTGCCAGCAGTGAAGCCGGACTAGGGGTGAGCAATGAGCAGTTCTTC.

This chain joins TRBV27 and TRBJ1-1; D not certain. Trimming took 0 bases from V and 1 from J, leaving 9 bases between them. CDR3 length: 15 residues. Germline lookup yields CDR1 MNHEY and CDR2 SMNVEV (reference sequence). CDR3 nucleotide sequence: TGTGCCAGCAGTTTATCGAAGTCGGGGAACACTGAAGCTTTCTTT. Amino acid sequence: CASSLSKSGNTEAFF.

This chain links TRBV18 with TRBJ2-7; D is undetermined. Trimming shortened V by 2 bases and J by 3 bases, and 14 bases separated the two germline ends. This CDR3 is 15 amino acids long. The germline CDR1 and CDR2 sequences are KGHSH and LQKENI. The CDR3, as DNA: TGTGCCAGCTCACCATATAGGCGATGGTTCTACGAGCAGTACTTC. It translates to CASSPYRRWFYEQYF.

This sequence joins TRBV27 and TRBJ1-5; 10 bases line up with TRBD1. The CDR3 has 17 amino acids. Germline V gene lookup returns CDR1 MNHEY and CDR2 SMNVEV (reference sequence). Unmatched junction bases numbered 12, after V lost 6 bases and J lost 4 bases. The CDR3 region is CASSPRQGAGANQPQHF. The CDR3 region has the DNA TGTGCCAGCAGCCCGAGACAGGGGGCGGGGGCTAATCAGCCCCAGCATTTT.

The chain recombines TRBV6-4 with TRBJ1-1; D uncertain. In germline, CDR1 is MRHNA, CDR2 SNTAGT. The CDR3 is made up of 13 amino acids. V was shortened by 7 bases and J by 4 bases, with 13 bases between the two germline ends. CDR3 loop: CASKGMGSTEAFF. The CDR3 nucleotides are TGTGCCAGCAAAGGGATGGGAAGCACTGAAGCTTTCTTT.

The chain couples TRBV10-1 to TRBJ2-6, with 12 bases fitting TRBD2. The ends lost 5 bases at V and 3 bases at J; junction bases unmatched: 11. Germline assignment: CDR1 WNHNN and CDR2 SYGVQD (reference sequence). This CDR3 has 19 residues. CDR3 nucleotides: TGCGCCAGCAGTCCGTCTAGCGGGGGGGCCTTAGTTGGGGCCAACGTCCTGACTTTC. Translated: CASSPSSGGALVGANVLTF.

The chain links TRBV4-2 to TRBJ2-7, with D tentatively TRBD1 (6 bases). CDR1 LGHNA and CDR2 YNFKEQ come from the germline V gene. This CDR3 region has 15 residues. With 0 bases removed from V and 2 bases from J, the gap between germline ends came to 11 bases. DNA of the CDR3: TGTGCCAGCAGCCAAGAATACAGACAGGCCTACGAGCAGTACTTC. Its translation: CASSQEYRQAYEQYF.